The next 19 T cell receptor beta chains were all read from a single sample in a study of OX40 agonist ivuxolimab in advanced cancers. Method: immunoSEQ multiplex PCR; TCRdb's copy keeps in-frame clones and lacks some. This sample has 65,000 to 75,000 clones, with 80% to 90% found just once. The specimen was CD4+ or CD8+ T cells sorted from blood, collected in a trial of the OX40 agonist ivuxolimab. Receptors originate from an adult with an advanced solid tumor such as melanoma, head and neck, liver or kidney cancer.

The chain carries TRBV9 and TRBJ2-2; 11 bases agree with TRBD2. V dropped 4 bases and J dropped 6; count of bases not matched to a gene: 5. This CDR3 is built from 15 residues. In germline, CDR1 is SGDLS, CDR2 YYNGEE. The CDR3: CASSTLAGGPGELFF. CDR3 sequence (DNA): TGTGCCAGCAGCACCTTAGCGGGAGGGCCCGGGGAGCTGTTTTTT.

The chain carries TRBV10-3 and TRBJ1-2; D is perhaps TRBD1 (6 bases). Germline V gene sequence: CDR1 ENHRY, CDR2 SYGVKD. V was cut by 6 bases and J by 2 bases, with 10 bases left in between. The CDR3 is 13 residues long. CDR3 sequence (DNA): TGTGCCATCAGGTCCGGGACAAACTATGGCTACACCTTC. This gives the protein CAIRSGTNYGYTF.

This sequence joins TRBV27 and TRBJ1-1; unclear D gene. Trimming removed 5 bases at V and 3 bases at J, with 4 bases between. The CDR3 extends over 11 amino acids. Germline V gene sequence: CDR1 MNHEY, CDR2 SMNVEV (reference sequence). DNA for the CDR3: TGTGCCAGCAGTCTATACACTGAAGCTTTCTTT. As protein: CASSLYTEAFF.

This chain connects TRBV10-3 to TRBJ1-6; a possible D gene is TRBD1 (5 bases). Trimming left V 8 bases short and J 4 bases short, with 9 bases between. There are 13 residues in the CDR3. Germline V gene sequence: CDR1 ENHRY, CDR2 SYGVKD. CDR3 in DNA: TGTGCCATCGGGGCAGCTTATAATTCACCCCTCCACTTT. Protein: CAIGAAYNSPLHF.

The chain combines TRBV7-9 with TRBJ2-2; 10 bases are shared with TRBD1. This CDR3 comprises 15 residues. After removal of 5 bases from V and 7 bases from J, the junction contained 7 bases not matched to a gene. From germline, CDR1 is SEHNR and CDR2 FQNEAQ (reference sequence). CDR3 bases: TGTGCCAGCAGCCTTGGACAGGGGGATGGCGGGGAGCTGTTTTTT. It encodes CASSLGQGDGGELFF.

This clone occurred a few times. This chain uses TRBV30 with TRBJ1-1, with TRBD1 matching over 7 bases. The J segment lost 11 bases and the V segment lost 3 bases, leaving 18 bases of the junction unmatched. The length of the CDR3 is 15 residues. The V gene's germline CDR1 is GTSNPN and CDR2 SVGIG (reference sequence). CDR3: CAWSVGTAQAVFAFF. The CDR3 bases are TGTGCCTGGAGCGTCGGGACAGCCCAGGCCGTGTTCGCTTTCTTT.

The J gene is TRBJ2-7, the V gene TRBV21-1; TRBD1, the table's D call, was not compared with the DNA. TRBV21-1 is tagged as a pseudogene. This CDR3 contains 12 residues. The CDR3 coding sequence is TGTGCCAGCAGGGACATTTTTTACGAGCAGTACTTC. Translation: CASRDIFYEQYF.

This sequence joins TRBV7-2 and TRBJ2-7; D unclear. This CDR3 has 12 residues. V was shortened by 5 bases and J by 0 bases, with 5 bases between the two germline ends. In germline, CDR1 is SGHTA, CDR2 FQGNSA. In DNA form, the CDR3 reads TGTGCCAGCAGCCAGAGCTCCTACGAGCAGTACTTC. It codes for CASSQSSYEQYF.

The chain carries TRBV5-4 and TRBJ2-7; possible D gene TRBD2, 5 bases. Trimming left V 0 bases short and J 4 bases short, with 5 bases between. Germline assignment: CDR1 SGHNT and CDR2 YYREEE (reference sequence). The CDR3 extends over 12 amino acids. CDR3 bases: TGTGCCAGCAGCTTGGGGACTTACGAGCAGTACTTC. Encoded protein: CASSLGTYEQYF.

The rearrangement uses TRBV5-8 and TRBJ1-2; a possible D gene is TRBD1 (5 bases). The CDR3 loop spans 15 amino acids. Trimming left V 4 bases short and J 4 bases short, with 17 bases between. CDR1 SGHTS and CDR2 YDEGEE come from the germline V gene. The chain's CDR3 is CASSPGGGSGYGYTF. The CDR3 DNA is TGTGCCAGCAGCCCGGGTGGGGGGTCTGGCTATGGCTACACCTTC. Based on the CDR3 plus reference TRBV5-8 and TRBJ1-2, the full variable domain is EAGVTQSPTHLIKTRGQQATLRCSPISGHTSVYWYQQALGLGLQFLLWYDEGEERNRGNFPPRFSGRQFPNYSSELNVNALELEDSALYLCASSPGGGSGYGYTFGSGTRLTVV.

V usage is TRBV30 and J usage is TRBJ2-7; D is ambiguous. Trimming removed 2 bases at V and 5 bases at J, with 10 bases between. There are 12 residues in the CDR3. CDR1 and CDR2 (germline): GTSNPN, SVGIG (reference sequence). CDR3 bases: TGTGCCTGGAGTTCAACGCTGGACGAGCAGTACTTC. It yields the protein CAWSSTLDEQYF.

V gene TRBV7-9 combines with J gene TRBJ2-2; D uncertain. CDR1 SEHNR and CDR2 FQNEAQ come from the germline V gene (reference sequence). Trimming took off 5 bases at V and 4 bases at J, with 5 bases between the two ends. CDR3 length equals 12 residues. The CDR3 DNA reads as TGTGCCAGCAGCCCTATCACCGGGGAGCTGTTTTTT. Residues: CASSPITGELFF.

The rearrangement joins TRBV5-1 to TRBJ1-2; 10 bases fit TRBD1. After removal of 0 bases from V and 5 bases from J, the junction contained 1 base not matched to a gene. Germline CDR1 reads SGHRS; CDR2 reads YFSETQ. The CDR3 length is 14 residues. The chain's CDR3 is CASSLGTGGYGYTF. DNA of the CDR3: TGCGCCAGCAGCTTGGGGACAGGGGGGTATGGCTACACCTTC. Looking up the rest from reference TRBV5-1 and TRBJ1-2 gives the full variable domain: KAGVTQTPRYLIKTRGQQVTLSCSPISGHRSVSWYQQTPGQGLQFLFEYFSETQRNKGNFPGRFSGRQFSNSRSEMNVSTLELGDSALYLCASSLGTGGYGYTFGSGTRLTVV.

The V call is TRBV30, the J call TRBJ2-3; TRBD2 matches at 7 bases. CDR3 length: 16 residues. CDR1 GTSNPN and CDR2 SVGIG come from the germline V gene (reference sequence). Trimming took 1 base from V and 5 from J; bases not matched to a gene: 12. The CDR3 reads CAWSGEGLRRRDTQYF. The CDR3 nucleotides are TGTGCCTGGAGTGGGGAGGGACTACGACGCCGAGATACGCAGTATTTT.

V and J are TRBV12-5 and TRBJ2-5; D is possibly TRBD2 (5 bases). The CDR3 spans 15 residues. Germline CDR1 and CDR2: LGHNT and FRNRAP. Between the trimmed V and J ends, which lost 3 bases and 1 base, there was a span of 12 bases. Here the CDR3 DNA reads TGTGCTAGTGGTTTCCGGACTGGTGGCCAAGAGACCCAGTACTTC. Amino acid sequence: CASGFRTGGQETQYF.

V usage is TRBV5-1 and J usage is TRBJ2-6, with TRBD2 identical over 7 bases. CDR3 length: 14 amino acids. Per germline, CDR1 SGHRS and CDR2 YFSETQ. Unmatched junction bases numbered 1, after V lost 7 bases and J lost 0 bases. The CDR3 nucleotides are TGCGCCAGCCGGGGGGACTCTGGGGCCAACGTCCTGACTTTC. Residues: CASRGDSGANVLTF. Drawing the rest from reference TRBV5-1 and TRBJ2-6, the complete variable domain is KAGVTQTPRYLIKTRGQQVTLSCSPISGHRSVSWYQQTPGQGLQFLFEYFSETQRNKGNFPGRFSGRQFSNSRSEMNVSTLELGDSALYLCASRGDSGANVLTFGAGSRLTVL.

J is TRBJ1-5 and V is TRBV7-9; D gene uncertain. The CDR3 sequence is 17 residues long. Germline V gives CDR1 SEHNR, CDR2 FQNEAQ (reference sequence). The V end lost 1 base, the J end lost 2 bases, and 15 bases lay between the germline ends. The CDR3 DNA follows: TGTGCCAGCAGCTTAGGGAGTTGGAATTCGGGCAATCAGCCCCAGCATTTT. It encodes CASSLGSWNSGNQPQHF. The whole variable domain, remainder taken from reference TRBV7-9 and TRBJ1-5, is DTGVSQNPRHKITKRGQNVTFRCDPISEHNRLYWYRQTLGQGPEFLTYFQNEAQLEKSRLLSDRFSAERPKGSFSTLEIQRTEQGDSAMYLCASSLGSWNSGNQPQHFGDGTRLSIL.

The chain recombines TRBV7-2 with TRBJ2-7, with D perhaps matching TRBD1 or TRBD2 (6 bases each). The CDR3 length is 13 residues. Trimming pared 0 bases from V and 7 bases from J, leaving 10 bases between. In germline, CDR1 is SGHTA, CDR2 FQGNSA. The DNA for the CDR3 is TGTGCCAGCAGCTTAGCGGGGGCGGGGGAGCAGTACTTC. It translates to CASSLAGAGEQYF. The variable domain in full, with the rest retrieved from reference TRBV7-2 and TRBJ2-7, is GAGVSQSPSNKVTEKGKDVELRCDPISGHTALYWYRQSLGQGLEFLIYFQGNSAPDKSGLPSDRFSAERTGGSVSTLTIQRTQQEDSAVYLCASSLAGAGEQYFGPGTRLTVT.

The chain links TRBV28 to TRBJ2-2; tentatively, D is TRBD1 (6 bases). The V end lost 2 bases, the J end lost 8 bases, and 21 bases lay between the germline ends. The CDR3 contains 17 residues. Germline V gene sequence: CDR1 MDHEN, CDR2 SYDVKM. CDR3 sequence: CASSLNPHREVVGELFF. As DNA, the CDR3 is TGTGCCAGCAGTTTAAATCCCCACAGGGAAGTAGTGGGGGAGCTGTTTTTT. The entire variable domain, with the rest obtained from reference TRBV28 and TRBJ2-2, is as follows: DVKVTQSSRYLVKRTGEKVFLECVQDMDHENMFWYRQDPGLGLRLIYFSYDVKMKEKGDIPEGYSVSREKKERFSLILESASTNQTSMYLCASSLNPHREVVGELFFGEGSRLTVL.